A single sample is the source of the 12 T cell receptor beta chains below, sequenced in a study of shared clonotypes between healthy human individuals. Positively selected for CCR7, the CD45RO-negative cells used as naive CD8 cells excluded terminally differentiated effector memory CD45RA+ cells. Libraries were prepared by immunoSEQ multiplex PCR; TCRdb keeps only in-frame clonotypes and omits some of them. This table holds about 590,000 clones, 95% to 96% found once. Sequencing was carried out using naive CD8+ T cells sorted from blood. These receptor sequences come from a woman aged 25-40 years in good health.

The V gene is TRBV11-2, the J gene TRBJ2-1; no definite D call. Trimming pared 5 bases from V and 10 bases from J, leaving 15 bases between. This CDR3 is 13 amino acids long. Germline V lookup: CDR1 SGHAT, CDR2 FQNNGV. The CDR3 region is CASSQSSRREQFF. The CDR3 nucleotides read TGTGCCAGCAGCCAGAGTTCACGCCGAGAGCAGTTCTTC. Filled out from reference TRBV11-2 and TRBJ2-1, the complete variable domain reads EAGVAQSPRYKIIEKRQSVAFWCNPISGHATLYWYQQILGQGPKLLIQFQNNGVVDDSQLPKDRFSAERLKGVDSTLKIQPAKLEDSAVYLCASSQSSRREQFFGPGTRLTVL.

CDR3 bases: TGTGCCAGCAGCGTAGGGACAGCCCGGAAACTGTTTTTT. This encodes CASSVGTARKLFF. The genes are TRBV5-4 and TRBJ1-4; 7 bases align to TRBD1. This CDR3 is 13 amino acids long. V lost 4 bases and J lost 11; bases outside the gene matches: 8. The germline CDR1 and CDR2 sequences are SGHNT and YYREEE (reference sequence). Full variable domain (outside the CDR3, taken from reference TRBV5-4 and TRBJ1-4): ETGVTQSPTHLIKTRGQQVTLRCSSQSGHNTVSWYQQALGQGPQFIFQYYREEENGRGNFPPRFSGLQFPNYSSELNVNALELDDSALYLCASSVGTARKLFFGSGTQLSVL.

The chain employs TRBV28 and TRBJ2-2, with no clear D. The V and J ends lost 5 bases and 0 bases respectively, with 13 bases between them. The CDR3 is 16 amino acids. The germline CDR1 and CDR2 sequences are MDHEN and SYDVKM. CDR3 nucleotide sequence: TGTGCCAGCAGTGCCCTCGGACGGGCGAACACCGGGGAGCTGTTTTTT. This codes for CASSALGRANTGELFF. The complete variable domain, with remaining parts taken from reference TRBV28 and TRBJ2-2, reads DVKVTQSSRYLVKRTGEKVFLECVQDMDHENMFWYRQDPGLGLRLIYFSYDVKMKEKGDIPEGYSVSREKKERFSLILESASTNQTSMYLCASSALGRANTGELFFGEGSRLTVL.

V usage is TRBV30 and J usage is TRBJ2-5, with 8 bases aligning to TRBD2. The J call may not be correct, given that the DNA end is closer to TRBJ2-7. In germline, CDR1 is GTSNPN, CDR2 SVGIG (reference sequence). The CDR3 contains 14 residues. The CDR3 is CAWSVAGVSYEQYF. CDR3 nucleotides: TGTGCCTGGAGTGTAGCGGGAGTTTCCTACGAGCAGTACTTC.

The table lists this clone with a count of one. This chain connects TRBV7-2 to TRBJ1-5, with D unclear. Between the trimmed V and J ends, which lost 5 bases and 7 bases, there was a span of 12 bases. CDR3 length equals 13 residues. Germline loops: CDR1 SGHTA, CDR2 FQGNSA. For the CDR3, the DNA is TGTGCCAGCAGCCGGAGGGAGAACCAGCCCCAGCATTTT. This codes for CASSRRENQPQHF. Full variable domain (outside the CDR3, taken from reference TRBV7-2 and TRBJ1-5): GAGVSQSPSNKVTEKGKDVELRCDPISGHTALYWYRQSLGQGLEFLIYFQGNSAPDKSGLPSDRFSAERTGGSVSTLTIQRTQQEDSAVYLCASSRRENQPQHFGDGTRLSIL.

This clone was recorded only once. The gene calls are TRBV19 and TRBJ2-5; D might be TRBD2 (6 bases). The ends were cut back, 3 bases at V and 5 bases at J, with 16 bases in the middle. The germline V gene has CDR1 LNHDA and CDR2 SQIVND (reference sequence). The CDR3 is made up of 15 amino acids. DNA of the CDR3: TGTGCCAGTAGTATGGAAGGCGGGATTTGGGAGACCCAGTACTTC. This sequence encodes CASSMEGGIWETQYF. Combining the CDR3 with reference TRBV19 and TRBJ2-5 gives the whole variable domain DGGITQSPKYLFRKEGQNVTLSCEQNLNHDAMYWYRQDPGQGLRLIYYSQIVNDFQKGDIAEGYSVSREKKESFPLTVTSAQKNPTAFYLCASSMEGGIWETQYFGPGTRLLVL.

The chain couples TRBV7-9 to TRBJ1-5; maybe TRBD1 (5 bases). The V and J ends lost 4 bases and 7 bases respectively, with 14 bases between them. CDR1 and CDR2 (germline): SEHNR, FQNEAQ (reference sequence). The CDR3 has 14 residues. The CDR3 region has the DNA TGTGCCAGCAGCTCCTGGGGGGATGGACAGCCCCAGCATTTT. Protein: CASSSWGDGQPQHF.

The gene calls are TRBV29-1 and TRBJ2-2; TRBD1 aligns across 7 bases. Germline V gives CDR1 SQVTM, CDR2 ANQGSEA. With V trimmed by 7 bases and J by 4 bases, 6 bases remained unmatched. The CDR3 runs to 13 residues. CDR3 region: CSGETGSTGELFF. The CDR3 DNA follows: TGCAGCGGCGAGACAGGGTCCACCGGGGAGCTGTTTTTT.

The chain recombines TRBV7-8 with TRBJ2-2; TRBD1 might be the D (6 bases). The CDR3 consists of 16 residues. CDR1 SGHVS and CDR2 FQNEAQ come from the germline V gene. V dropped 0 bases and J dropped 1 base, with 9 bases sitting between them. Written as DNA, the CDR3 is TGTGCCAGCAGCTTAGCGACAGGAGGGAACACCGGGGAGCTGTTTTTT. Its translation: CASSLATGGNTGELFF.

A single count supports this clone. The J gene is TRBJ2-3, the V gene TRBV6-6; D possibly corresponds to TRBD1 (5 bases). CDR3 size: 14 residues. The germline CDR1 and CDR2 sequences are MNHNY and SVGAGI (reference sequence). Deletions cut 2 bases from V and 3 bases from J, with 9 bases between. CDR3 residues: CASSYDQGTDTQYF. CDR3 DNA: TGTGCCAGCAGTTACGACCAGGGTACAGATACGCAGTATTTT.

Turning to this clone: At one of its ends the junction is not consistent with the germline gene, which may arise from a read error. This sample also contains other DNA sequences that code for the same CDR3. The CDR3 nucleotides read TGTGCCAGCAGCCCCTCGACTAGTGACAACGAGCAATACTTC. Translating it yields CASSPSTSDNEQYF. The rearrangement links TRBV9 to TRBJ2-7, with D possibly being TRBD2 (6 bases). In germline, CDR1 is SGDLS, CDR2 YYNGEE. The CDR3 runs 14 residues.

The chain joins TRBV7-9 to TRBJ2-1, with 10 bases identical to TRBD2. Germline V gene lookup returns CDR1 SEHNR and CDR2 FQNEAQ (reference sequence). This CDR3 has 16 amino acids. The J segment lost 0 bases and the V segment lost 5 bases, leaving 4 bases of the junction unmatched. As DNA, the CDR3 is TGTGCCAGCAGCCTTCGGACTAGCGGCTCCTACAATGAGCAGTTCTTC. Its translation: CASSLRTSGSYNEQFF. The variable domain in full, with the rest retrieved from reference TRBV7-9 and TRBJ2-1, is DTGVSQNPRHKITKRGQNVTFRCDPISEHNRLYWYRQTLGQGPEFLTYFQNEAQLEKSRLLSDRFSAERPKGSFSTLEIQRTEQGDSAMYLCASSLRTSGSYNEQFFGPGTRLTVL.